This T cell receptor beta chain was observed in a study of blood T cell repertoires in COVID-19. Deletions cut 5 bases from V and 4 bases from J, with 15 bases between. The CDR3 sequence is 15 residues long. Germline V gives CDR1 MDHEN, CDR2 SYDVKM. In the study's own analysis: Nucleated cell counts were estimated from reference gene primer amplification. Libraries were prepared by immunoSEQ multiplex PCR; TCRdb keeps only in-frame clonotypes and omits some of them. The V and J calls and clone size come from that table; D and trimming were worked out from the DNA. Among some 240,000 clones listed, approximately 90% were seen once.

This chain links TRBV28 with TRBJ1-3; D not certain. Sequenced: peripheral blood. The TCR originated in a man aged 60-69 years who had recovered from COVID-19. In DNA form, the CDR3 reads TGTGCCAGCAGTAGCTCGGCGGAGGGAGGAAACACCATATATTTT. Its protein is CASSSSAEGGNTIYF.